The rows below give T cell receptor beta chains drawn from one sample of a study of cytomegalovirus exposure and HLA in healthy donors. TCRdb's copy holds only in-frame clones and misses some; the assay was immunoSEQ multiplex PCR. The sample shows about 96,000 clones, under 85% of them seen only once. Sequenced sample: PBMCs. Every receptor here comes from a man in his thirties or forties in good health and CMV-seronegative. Each CDR3 is given with its conserved first and last residue. The D gene is left open where the match is weak. For some rows the clone size is stated as once, few or many, or as a class when expanded; others skip it.

clone_size d_call j_call v_call cdr3_nt cdr3_aa
. TRBD1 TRBJ2-5 TRBV19 TGTGCCAGTAGTATTCGGGACAGGGAGACCCAGTACTTC CASSIRDRETQYF
. TRBD1 TRBJ2-2 TRBV7-2 TGTGCCAGCAGGCCAGACAGGGCGAACACCGGGGAGCTGTTTTTT CASRPDRANTGELFF
. . TRBJ2-7 TRBV27 TGTGCCAGCAGCAGCTTCCGGACGGGGAGCTCCTACGAGCAGTACTTC CASSSFRTGSSYEQYF
. . TRBJ1-6 TRBV10-2 TGCGCCAGCAGCACAGACAGGACAAATTCACCCCTCCACTTT CASSTDRTNSPLHF
few TRBD2 TRBJ2-1 TRBV7-6 TGTGCCAGTAAACTAGCGGGAGCCTACAATGAGCAGTTCTTC CASKLAGAYNEQFF
. . TRBJ1-1 TRBV5-6 TGTGCCAGCAGCTTGGACGGGTTGGGCACTGAAGCTTTCTTT CASSLDGLGTEAFF
. . TRBJ1-2 TRBV18 TGTGCCAGCTCACTAGGTACCGAGGCCTACACCTTC CASSLGTEAYTF
once . TRBJ1-3 TRBV7-9 TGTGCCAGCAGCTTATGGAACAGACCAAACTCTGGAAACACCATATATTTT CASSLWNRPNSGNTIYF
once . TRBJ2-7 TRBV5-6 TGTGCCAGCAGCTCTGGAGACAGCTACGAGCAGTACTTC CASSSGDSYEQYF
. TRBD2 TRBJ2-1 TRBV6-6 TGTGCCAGCGGACAAAGCGTCGGCGGGGGGGATAATGAGCAGTTCTTC CASGQSVGGGDNEQFF
. . TRBJ1-3 TRBV11-2 TGTGCCACAAGAGGTCCAACTCTTGAAAACACCATATATTTT CATRGPTLENTIYF
. . TRBJ2-2 TRBV2 TGTGCCAGCAGTGAAGCGCTTCGGAGAGCCGGGGAGCTGTTTTTT CASSEALRRAGELFF
. TRBD1 TRBJ1-1 TRBV9 TGTGCCAGCAGGATTGTACCCCAAACAGGGGATACTGAAGCTTTCTTT CASRIVPQTGDTEAFF
. TRBD1 TRBJ1-3 TRBV4-3 TGCGCCAGCAGCCAAGAGACAGGGGCTGGAAACACCATATATTTT CASSQETGAGNTIYF
. . TRBJ1-2 TRBV4-1 TGCGCCAGCAGCCAACCGTATATCACGGCCAGGGATGGCTACACCTTC CASSQPYITARDGYTF
. TRBD1 TRBJ1-5 TRBV28 TGTGCCAGCAGCCGGGACAGCCCTAGCAATCAGCCCCAGCATTTT CASSRDSPSNQPQHF
. . TRBJ2-7 TRBV28 TGTGCCAGCAGTTTACCAGGCCCCTACGAGCAGTACTTC CASSLPGPYEQYF
. . TRBJ1-5 TRBV18 TGTGCCAGCTCGGAGGGGCAGATTAGCAATCAGCCCCAGCATTTT CASSEGQISNQPQHF
. . TRBJ1-2 TRBV6-5 TGTGCCAGCAGTGAGACGGATAGCTCCTATGGCTACACCTTC CASSETDSSYGYTF